A single sample is the source of the 6 T cell receptor beta chains below, sequenced in a study of blood T cells in healthy people across ages. With a J-beta primer mix and a sample-barcoded 5' primer, a second PCR ran about 7 to 11 cycles. One entry per CDR3 protein, called by TCRdb with MiXCR from the 5' RACE reads. Of some 750,000 distinct CDR3 sequences in the sample, 22% were seen once. Material: blood. All receptors come from a man between 65 and 85 years old in good health.

In this sample, this clonotype turned up many times. The J gene is TRBJ2-1, the V gene TRBV12-3 or TRBV12-4, with D maybe TRBD2 (5 bases). This CDR3 region has 14 residues. The germline V and J ends were trimmed by 3 bases and 7 bases, with 13 bases remaining between them. As DNA, the CDR3 is TGTGCCAGCAGTTTGGTACTAGTAGTGAATGAGCAGTTCTTC. Translation gives CASSLVLVVNEQFF.

CDR3: CASSFNLETQYF. CDR3 DNA sequence: TGTGCCAGCAGTTTTAATTTGGAGACCCAGTACTTC. The gene calls are TRBV12-3 or TRBV12-4 and TRBJ2-5; D is unresolved. The CDR3 has 12 residues. The ends were cut back, 3 bases at V and 5 bases at J, with 7 bases in the middle.

The chain joins TRBV28 to TRBJ1-5; D is ambiguous. The CDR3 length is 15 residues. V lost 2 bases to trimming and J lost 0 bases, with 8 bases between them. Looked up from germline, CDR1 is MDHEN and CDR2 is SYDVKM. Here the CDR3 reads CASSLDTHSNQPQHF. CDR3 DNA sequence: TGTGCCAGCAGTTTAGACACACATAGCAATCAGCCCCAGCATTTT.

This clonotype was counted only a few times. The CDR3 DNA is TGTGCCAGCAGGAGTCAGGATGATACGCAGTATTTT. Translation gives CASRSQDDTQYF. The V gene is TRBV12-3 or TRBV12-4, the J gene TRBJ2-3; D is unresolved. With 6 bases removed from V and 6 bases from J, the gap between germline ends came to 10 bases. This CDR3 is built from 12 residues.

The chain has TRBV4-1 and TRBJ2-2; 7 nucleotides line up with TRBD1. This CDR3 has 15 residues. Germline CDR1 MGHRA, CDR2 YSYEKL. Trimming cost V 1 base and J 7 bases; bases outside gene matches: 6. CDR3 in amino acids: CASSQGHTGVGELFF. CDR3 nucleotides: TGCGCCAGCAGCCAAGGGCACACAGGGGTCGGGGAGCTGTTTTTT.

The chain has TRBV20-1 and TRBJ2-1; D not resolved. Germline CDR1 DFQATT, CDR2 SNEGSKA (reference sequence). This CDR3 has 15 amino acids. V was shortened by 3 bases and J by 3 bases, with 15 bases between the two germline ends. CDR3 sequence reads: CSASGIGKFYNEQFF. The DNA for the CDR3 is TGCAGTGCTAGCGGAATAGGGAAGTTCTACAATGAGCAGTTCTTC.